Following are 24 T cell receptor beta chains from one sample sequenced in a study of regulatory T cells in long-lasting Graves disease. Specified time point: persistent/refractory GD, antithyroid drugs over 5 years with positive TRAb. Making the TCR library involved RNA that had been extracted from PBMCs. According to the study, TCR beta libraries were built with iRepertoire HTBI primers and CDR3-region Arm-PCR. MiXCR, run by TCRdb on the multiplex PCR reads, gives a single entry per CDR3 protein. The table includes fewer than 450,000 distinct CDR3 sequences, roughly 20% detected once. The specimen was peripheral blood mononuclear cells (PBMCs), collected when the disease was refractory, from a patient treated with antithyroid drugs. The receptors come from a female donor with Graves disease.

This clonotype was recorded many times. The J gene is TRBJ1-1, the V gene TRBV9; unclear D gene. Trimming took off 1 base at V and 0 bases at J, with 10 bases between the two ends. The CDR3 length is 15 residues. Per the germline V gene, CDR1 is SGDLS and CDR2 is YYNGEE. CDR3 in DNA: TGTGCCAGCAGCGTACTCTCCGGGCTGAACACTGAAGCTTTCTTT. It encodes CASSVLSGLNTEAFF.

This clonotype was detected ten times or more. The rearrangement uses TRBV7-2 and TRBJ2-2; TRBD2 matches at 8 bases. This CDR3 comprises 17 residues. V was pared by 5 bases and J by 0 bases, with 8 bases of the junction left unmatched. Germline values: CDR1 SGHTA, CDR2 FQGNSA. CDR3 bases: TGTGCCAGCAGCCGTACTAGCGGACCTGCGAACACCGGGGAGCTGTTTTTT. It yields the protein CASSRTSGPANTGELFF.

The V call is TRBV20-1, the J call TRBJ1-1, with D hard to call. Germline assignment: CDR1 DFQATT and CDR2 SNEGSKA (reference sequence). V lost 0 bases, J lost 9 bases, and 2 bases lay in between. The CDR3 sequence is 9 residues long. This CDR3 is CSARDQAFF. For the CDR3, the DNA is TGCAGTGCTAGAGATCAAGCTTTCTTT.

The V call is TRBV9, the J call TRBJ2-5, with a weak D call TRBD1 (5 bases). V was trimmed by 4 bases and J by 5 bases, leaving 33 bases between them. CDR1 SGDLS and CDR2 YYNGEE come from the germline V gene. The CDR3 has 20 amino acids. For the CDR3, the DNA is TGTGCCAGCAGCCGGTCCATCCTAAACACAGGAGACCCCCACGAGGAGACCCAGTACTTC. It is translated as CASSRSILNTGDPHEETQYF.

The sample holds many counts of this clonotype. This sequence joins TRBV7-9 and TRBJ1-5; D uncertain. This CDR3 region has 14 residues. CDR1 and CDR2 (germline): SEHNR, FQNEAQ (reference sequence). Trimming stripped 6 bases from V and 3 bases from J, with 12 bases between. The CDR3 region has the DNA TGTGCCAGCAGTGAGGGAGGCCCCAATCAGCCCCAGCATTTT. It yields the protein CASSEGGPNQPQHF.

The chain is built from TRBV7-9 and TRBJ1-6; a possible D gene is TRBD1 (5 bases). The V end was cut by 6 bases, the J end by 14 bases, with 20 bases between. The germline V gene has CDR1 SEHNR and CDR2 FQNEAQ (reference sequence). The CDR3 spans 14 residues. As DNA, the CDR3 is TGTGCCAGCAGTCTTATTGGGACCGCTCAGACCCTCCACTTT. This sequence encodes CASSLIGTAQTLHF.

There are many counts of this clonotype. CDR3 protein: CASSLVGLAGVEQFF. CDR3 DNA: TGTGCCAGCAGCTTAGTTGGACTAGCGGGAGTTGAGCAGTTCTTC. J is TRBJ2-1 and V is TRBV11-2; 13 nucleotides line up with TRBD2. Trimming removed 1 base from V and 9 bases from J; junction bases left unmatched: 3. Germline CDR1 reads SGHAT; CDR2 reads FQNNGV. This CDR3 comprises 15 residues.

This clonotype was found many times. This rearrangement joins TRBV5-5 to TRBJ2-7, with D maybe TRBD1 (6 bases). Germline V gene lookup returns CDR1 SGHKS and CDR2 YYEKEE (reference sequence). V lost 4 bases, J lost 3 bases, and 11 bases lay in between. This CDR3 has 13 residues. DNA of the CDR3: TGTGCCAGCAGCCGAGGGGGTGTCTACGAGCAGTACTTC. Translated, it gives CASSRGGVYEQYF.

This clonotype was seen ten or more times. The rearrangement links TRBV12-3 or TRBV12-4 to TRBJ2-7; D may be TRBD2 (6 bases). Trimming stripped 7 bases from V and 5 bases from J, with 18 bases between. The length of the CDR3 is 14 residues. This CDR3 reads CASTPEGPGHEQYF. The CDR3 region has the DNA TGTGCCAGCACTCCGGAGGGACCCGGTCACGAGCAGTACTTC.

There are many counts of this clonotype. The chain has TRBV28 and TRBJ1-6, with unresolved D. Per the germline V gene, CDR1 is MDHEN and CDR2 is SYDVKM. The CDR3 length is 14 residues. V was cut by 2 bases and J by 9 bases, with 11 bases left in between. DNA for the CDR3: TGTGCCAGCAGTTTAGGACCACAAAGTTCACCCCTCCACTTT. Residues: CASSLGPQSSPLHF.

This clonotype was counted between two and nine times. The rearrangement links TRBV4-3 to TRBJ1-6; 9 nucleotides line up with TRBD1. Losses at the gene ends were 4 bases for V and 10 bases for J; bases not matched to a gene: 8. CDR3 length equals 15 residues. Germline V gives CDR1 LGHNA, CDR2 YSLEER. CDR3 DNA sequence: TGCGCCAGCAGCCCTACGGGACAGGGAAGCTCACCCCTCCACTTT. It is translated as CASSPTGQGSSPLHF.

This clonotype was counted many times. The V call is TRBV29-1, the J call TRBJ1-1; D gene unclear. V shed 4 bases and J shed 0 bases, with 9 bases lying between them. The germline CDR1 and CDR2 sequences are SQVTM and ANQGSEA. The CDR3 runs to 13 residues. The CDR3 DNA sequence: TGCAGCGTTGTTGGACGGATGAACACTGAAGCTTTCTTT. Translated, it gives CSVVGRMNTEAFF.

This clonotype occurred many times. This chain links TRBV20-1 with TRBJ2-5; TRBD2 is a possible D gene (6 bases). V dropped 5 bases and J dropped 6 bases, with 16 bases sitting between them. This CDR3 spans 13 amino acids. Germline CDR1 and CDR2: DFQATT and SNEGSKA (reference sequence). The CDR3 protein is CSAGTPPGKTQYF. In DNA, the CDR3 is TGCAGTGCTGGGACTCCCCCGGGGAAGACCCAGTACTTC.

The sample holds a few counts of this clonotype. One junction end does not reproduce the germline sequence, and a read error may be involved. The rearrangement uses TRBV20-1 and TRBJ2-4, with 8 bases matching TRBD1. The CDR3 runs 15 residues. Germline V CDR1 and CDR2: DFQATT, SNEGSKA (reference sequence). The CDR3 loop reads CSARADGQGKNIQYF. CDR3 sequence (DNA): TGCAGTGCCAGAGCTGACGGACAGGGAAAAAACATTCAGTACTTC.

This clonotype was detected ten times or more. The missing conserved phenylalanine or tryptophan at the end of this CDR3 makes a read error likely. The chain uses TRBV7-2 and TRBJ1-1, with D perhaps TRBD1 (5 bases). The CDR3 loop spans 15 amino acids. Germline lookup yields CDR1 SGHTA and CDR2 FQGNSA. V gave up 5 bases and J gave up 3 bases, with 16 bases separating them. CDR3 nucleotide sequence: TGTGCCAGCAGCCTCGACAGTTCGTGGGACACTGAAGCTTTCGTT. This translates into CASSLDSSWDTEAFV.

Regarding this clonotype: A clone one base away is much larger, so this may be a read error. CDR3 protein: CAGSYGDPNQPQHF. The CDR3 nucleotides are TGTGCCGGCAGTTACGGGGACCCCAATCAGCCCCAGCATTTT. This chain uses TRBV6-2 or TRBV6-3 with TRBJ1-5, with D perhaps matching TRBD1 (5 bases). Germline V gene data show CDR1 as MNHEY and CDR2 as SVGEGT. This CDR3 region has 14 residues.

This clonotype occurred a few times. This sequence joins TRBV15 and TRBJ2-5; D is undetermined. Germline CDR1 reads LNHNV; CDR2 reads YYDKDF (reference sequence). V was trimmed by 1 base and J by 5 bases, leaving 20 bases between them. This CDR3 contains 17 residues. The CDR3 nucleotides read TGTGCCACCAGCAGAGTAAGGCAGTCAAGGGATGGGGAGACCCAGTACTTC. This encodes CATSRVRQSRDGETQYF.

This clonotype was detected only a few times. The genes are TRBV4-3 and TRBJ1-2; 7 bases align to TRBD1. Germline lookup yields CDR1 LGHNA and CDR2 YSLEER. The V and J ends lost 0 bases and 4 bases, in that order; junction bases with no gene match: 8. This CDR3 contains 16 residues. The CDR3 sequence: CASSQDRGQGVYGYTF. The CDR3 DNA reads TGCGCCAGCAGCCAAGATAGGGGGCAGGGCGTCTATGGCTACACCTTC.

This clonotype was observed a handful of times. The genes are TRBV29-1 and TRBJ2-7; 7 bases fit TRBD2. The germline CDR1 and CDR2 sequences are SQVTM and ANQGSEA. The CDR3 runs 14 residues. V dropped 6 bases and J dropped 1; count of bases not matched to a gene: 9. CDR3 region: CSVGAGDWSYEQYF. The CDR3 nucleotides are TGCAGCGTCGGGGCGGGGGACTGGTCCTACGAGCAGTACTTC.

As regards this clonotype: This may be a read error, as it is one base from a much larger clone. The chain couples TRBV27 to TRBJ1-5; maybe TRBD1 (6 bases). V lost 5 bases and J lost 2, with 19 bases in between. Germline CDR1 and CDR2: MNHEY and SMNVEV (reference sequence). This CDR3 is built from 17 residues. The CDR3 nucleotides read TGTGCCAGCAGTGCGCGGACAGAGTATAGTCGCAATCAGCCCCAGCATTTT. Its protein product is CASSARTEYSRNQPQHF.

At least ten counts were recorded for this clonotype. The chain carries TRBV10-3 and TRBJ1-1, with no clear D. CDR3 length equals 18 residues. The V gene's germline CDR1 is ENHRY and CDR2 SYGVKD. Deletions cut 4 bases from V and 0 bases from J, with 21 bases between. The DNA for the CDR3 is TGTGCCATCAGTGGTGTAGGAGGGAGGGTTCAACTGAACACTGAAGCTTTCTTT. Translation: CAISGVGGRVQLNTEAFF.

Points on this clonotype: Because the CDR3's place on the DNA is in doubt, the DNA is left out and the CDR3 is given as listed by TCRdb. The V and J genes are TRBV29-1 and TRBJ1-4; TRBD1, the table's D call, lacks a check against the DNA. Termini included, the CDR3 measures 13 amino acids. Germline CDR1 SQVTM, CDR2 ANQGSEA. CDR3 sequence reads: CSGGTVGKKNCFF.

This clonotype was found a few times. The chain joins TRBV6-1 to TRBJ1-6, with D tentatively TRBD1 (6 bases). V shed 8 bases and J shed 9 bases, with 14 bases lying between them. The length of the CDR3 is 13 residues. Germline loops: CDR1 MNHNS, CDR2 SASEGT. The CDR3 is CASGGQTGSPLHF. CDR3 DNA sequence: TGTGCCAGCGGGGGGCAAACGGGTTCACCCCTCCACTTT.

This clonotype appeared a few times. The CDR3 coding sequence is TGTGCTACGGCCCGGGGAGGTGGCTACACCTTC. This sequence encodes CATARGGGYTF. This chain joins TRBV6-1 and TRBJ1-2; no firm D call. Germline-derived CDR1 and CDR2 are MNHNS and SASEGT. The length of the CDR3 is 11 residues.